The clone carrying this TCR beta chain was seen once. This sample also contains other DNA sequences that code for the same CDR3. The data derive from a study of shared T cell receptors in the human thymus. V gave up 4 bases and J gave up 3 bases; unmatched junction bases: 3. The germline V gene has CDR1 SGHDT and CDR2 YYEEEE. The CDR3 consists of 14 residues. The data were produced by immunoSEQ multiplex PCR, yet TCRdb's version contains in-frame clones alone and is incomplete. The table includes over 650,000 clones, about 90% detected once. The data also belong to a second study, concerning human thymus T cells. That source notes: Donation was from healthy Finnish infants who were having corrective surgery that addressed congenital heart defects. Resections were taken during corrective heart surgery, and the thymus tissue came from these. What appeared biased in thymic and blood repertoires was the usage of V and J genes. Related studies found that unrelated individuals share highly overlapping thymic repertoires.

The V call is TRBV5-6, the J call TRBJ2-3; 9 bases map to TRBD1. The source material was thymocytes. This clonotype was obtained from a boy less than two years old with a congenital heart defect. The CDR3: CASSPGQGTDTQYF. The CDR3 DNA is TGTGCCAGCAGCCCGGGACAGGGTACAGATACGCAGTATTTT.